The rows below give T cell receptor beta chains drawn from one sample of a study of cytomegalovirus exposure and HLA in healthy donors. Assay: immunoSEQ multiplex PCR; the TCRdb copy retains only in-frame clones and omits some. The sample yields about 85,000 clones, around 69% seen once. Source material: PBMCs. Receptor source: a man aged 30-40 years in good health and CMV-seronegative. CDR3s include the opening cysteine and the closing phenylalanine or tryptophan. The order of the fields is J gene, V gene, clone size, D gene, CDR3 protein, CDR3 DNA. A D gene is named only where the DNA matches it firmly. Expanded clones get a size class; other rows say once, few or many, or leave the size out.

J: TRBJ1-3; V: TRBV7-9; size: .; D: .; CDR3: CASYLANSGNTIYF; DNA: TGCGCCAGCTATTTGGCAAACTCTGGAAACACCATATATTTT
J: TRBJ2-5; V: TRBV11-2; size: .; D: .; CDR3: CASSLSRLERETQYF; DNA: TGTGCCAGCAGCTTAAGCCGACTAGAACGAGAGACCCAGTACTTC
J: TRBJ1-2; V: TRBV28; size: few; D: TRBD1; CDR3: CASSPRDRVNYGYTF; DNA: TGTGCCAGCAGTCCGCGGGACAGGGTGAACTATGGCTACACCTTC
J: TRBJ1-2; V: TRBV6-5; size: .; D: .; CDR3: CASSVDSANYGYTF; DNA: TGTGCCAGCAGTGTGGACAGTGCTAACTATGGCTACACCTTC
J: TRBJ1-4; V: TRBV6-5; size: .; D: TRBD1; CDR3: CASTPTGGRSEKLFF; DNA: TGTGCCAGCACACCGACAGGGGGTAGGAGCGAAAAACTGTTTTTT
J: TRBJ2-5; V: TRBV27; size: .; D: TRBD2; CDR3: CAITRGSSGKAKYF; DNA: TGTGCCATAACTCGGGGATCTAGCGGGAAAGCTAAGTACTTC
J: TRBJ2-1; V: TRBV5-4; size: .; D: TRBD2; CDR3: CASSLELAGVNEQFF; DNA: TGTGCCAGCAGCTTGGAACTAGCGGGAGTCAATGAGCAGTTCTTC
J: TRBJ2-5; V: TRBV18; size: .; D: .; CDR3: CASSPFRETQYF; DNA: TGTGCCAGCTCACCTTTTCGTGAGACCCAGTACTTC
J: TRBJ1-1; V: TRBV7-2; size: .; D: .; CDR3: CASSPGGRRGAFF; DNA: TGTGCCAGCAGCCCGGGGGGTCGGAGGGGAGCTTTCTTT
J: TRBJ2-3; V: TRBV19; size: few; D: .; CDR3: CASRPSARGFTDTQYF; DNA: TGTGCCAGTCGCCCTTCCGCGCGGGGATTCACAGATACGCAGTATTTT
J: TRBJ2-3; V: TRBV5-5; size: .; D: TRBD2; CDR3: CASSLRLAGGQADTQYF; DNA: TGTGCCAGCAGCTTGAGACTAGCGGGGGGGCAAGCAGATACGCAGTATTTT
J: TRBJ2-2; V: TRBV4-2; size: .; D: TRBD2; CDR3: CASSQAGGPGELFF; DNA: TGTGCCAGCAGCCAGGCGGGGGGACCCGGGGAGCTGTTTTTT
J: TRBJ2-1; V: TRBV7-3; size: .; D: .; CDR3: CASSLQQGFYNEQFF; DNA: TGTGCCAGCAGCTTACAACAGGGCTTCTACAATGAGCAGTTCTTC
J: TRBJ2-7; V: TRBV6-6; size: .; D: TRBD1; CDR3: CASRAGQDIYEQYF; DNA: TGTGCCAGCAGAGCCGGACAGGATATCTACGAGCAGTACTTC
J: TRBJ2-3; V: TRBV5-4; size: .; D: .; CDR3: CASSLDTDTQYF; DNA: TGTGCCAGCAGTTTAGACACAGATACGCAGTATTTT
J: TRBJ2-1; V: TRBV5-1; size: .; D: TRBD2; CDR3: CASSRTSGSDEQFF; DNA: TGCGCCAGCAGTCGGACTAGCGGGAGTGATGAGCAGTTCTTC
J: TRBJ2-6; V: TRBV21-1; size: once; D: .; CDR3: CASNKGQGGSGANVLTF; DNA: TGTGCCAGCAACAAAGGACAGGGGGGGTCTGGGGCCAACGTCCTGACTTTC
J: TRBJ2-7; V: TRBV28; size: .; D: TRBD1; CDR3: CASSFSTGTGSEQYF; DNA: TGTGCCAGCAGCTTTTCGACGGGGACAGGCTCCGAGCAGTACTTC
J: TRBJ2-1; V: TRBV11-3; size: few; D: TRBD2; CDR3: CASSRTGLVHNEQFF; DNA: TGTGCCAGCAGCCGAACGGGACTAGTTCACAATGAGCAGTTCTTC
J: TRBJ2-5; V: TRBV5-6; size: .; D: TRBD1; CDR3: CASSLGQGAPGETQYF; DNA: TGTGCCAGCAGCTTGGGACAGGGGGCGCCGGGAGAGACCCAGTACTTC
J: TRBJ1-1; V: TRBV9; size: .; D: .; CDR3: CASSVAGRNTEAFF; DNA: TGTGCCAGCAGCGTAGCGGGAAGGAACACTGAAGCTTTCTTT
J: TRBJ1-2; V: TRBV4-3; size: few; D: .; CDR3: CASSQGTPTAGDLGGYTF; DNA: TGCGCCAGCAGCCAGGGGACACCGACGGCAGGGGATCTAGGGGGCTACACCTTC
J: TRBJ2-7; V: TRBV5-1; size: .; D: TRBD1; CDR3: CASSLGTGQYEQYF; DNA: TGCGCCAGCAGCTTAGGGACGGGACAGTACGAGCAGTACTTC
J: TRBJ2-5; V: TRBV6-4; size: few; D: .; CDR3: CASSDSGPSDQETQYF; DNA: TGTGCCAGCAGTGACAGCGGGCCCTCCGACCAAGAGACCCAGTACTTC
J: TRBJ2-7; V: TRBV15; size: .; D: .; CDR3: CATSRELGGGNEQYF; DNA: TGTGCCACCAGCAGAGAGCTTGGGGGCGGAAACGAGCAGTACTTC
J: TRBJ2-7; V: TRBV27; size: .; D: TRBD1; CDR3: CASSPSGTGVLYEQYF; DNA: TGTGCCAGCAGTCCGTCCGGGACAGGGGTCTTATACGAGCAGTACTTC
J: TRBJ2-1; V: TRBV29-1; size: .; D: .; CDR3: CSVEEVKGVSEQFF; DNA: TGCAGCGTTGAAGAAGTAAAGGGGGTTAGTGAGCAGTTCTTC
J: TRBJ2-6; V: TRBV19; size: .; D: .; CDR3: CASSPPGAAGANVLTF; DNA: TGTGCCAGTAGTCCTCCAGGGGCGGCTGGGGCCAACGTCCTGACTTTC
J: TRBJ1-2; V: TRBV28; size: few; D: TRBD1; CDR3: CASSLTGRTYGYTF; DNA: TGTGCCAGCAGTTTGACAGGGCGAACGTATGGCTACACCTTC
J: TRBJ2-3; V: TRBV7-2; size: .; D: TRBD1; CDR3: CASSRDRATDTQYF; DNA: TGTGCCAGCAGCCGGGACAGGGCCACAGATACGCAGTATTTT
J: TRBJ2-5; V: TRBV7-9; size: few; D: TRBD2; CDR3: CASSPPPSGVQETQYF; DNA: TGTGCCAGCAGCCCTCCACCTAGCGGCGTACAAGAGACCCAGTACTTC
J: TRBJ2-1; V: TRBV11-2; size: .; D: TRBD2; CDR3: CASSLGTSGGNEQFF; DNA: TGTGCCAGCAGCTTGGGGACTAGCGGGGGCAATGAGCAGTTCTTC
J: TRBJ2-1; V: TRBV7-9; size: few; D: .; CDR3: CASSLETLHNEQFF; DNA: TGTGCCAGCAGCTTAGAGACTCTCCACAATGAGCAGTTCTTC
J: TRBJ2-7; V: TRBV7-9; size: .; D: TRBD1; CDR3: CASSLGQEPYEQYF; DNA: TGTGCCAGCAGCTTGGGACAGGAGCCCTACGAGCAGTACTTC
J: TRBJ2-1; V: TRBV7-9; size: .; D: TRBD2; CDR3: CSSSFLAGVSYNEQFF; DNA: TGTTCCAGCAGCTTCCTAGCGGGAGTCTCCTACAATGAGCAGTTCTTC
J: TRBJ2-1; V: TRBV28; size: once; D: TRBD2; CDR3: CASSLLAGVWEQFF; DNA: TGTGCCAGCAGTTTACTAGCGGGAGTTTGGGAGCAGTTCTTC
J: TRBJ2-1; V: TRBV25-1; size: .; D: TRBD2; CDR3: CASSEGGGLGWNEQFF; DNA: TGTGCCAGCAGTGAGGGAGGGGGACTAGGCTGGAATGAGCAGTTCTTC
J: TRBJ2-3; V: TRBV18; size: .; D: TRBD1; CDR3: CASSQTTGDMQYF; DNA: TGTGCCAGCTCACAGACGACAGGGGACATGCAGTATTTT
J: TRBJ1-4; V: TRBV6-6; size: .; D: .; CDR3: CASSYSGAWEKLFF; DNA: TGTGCCAGCAGTTACTCAGGGGCTTGGGAAAAACTGTTTTTT
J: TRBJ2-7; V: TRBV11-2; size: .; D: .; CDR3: CASSLEAPREQYF; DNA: TGTGCCAGCAGCTTAGAGGCACCCCGCGAGCAGTACTTC
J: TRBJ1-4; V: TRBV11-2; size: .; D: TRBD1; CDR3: CASSLGQGEEKLFF; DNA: TGTGCCAGCAGCTTAGGACAGGGGGAGGAAAAACTGTTTTTT
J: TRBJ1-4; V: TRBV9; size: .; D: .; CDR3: CASSVPGANEKLFF; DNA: TGTGCCAGCAGCGTCCCCGGGGCTAATGAAAAACTGTTTTTT
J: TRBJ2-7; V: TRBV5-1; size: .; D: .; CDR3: CASSVDQGGSYEQYF; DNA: TGCGCCAGCAGCGTCGATCAGGGTGGTTCCTACGAGCAGTACTTC
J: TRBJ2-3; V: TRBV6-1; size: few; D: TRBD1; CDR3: CASSDGQGADTQYF; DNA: TGTGCCAGCAGTGACGGACAGGGGGCAGATACGCAGTATTTT